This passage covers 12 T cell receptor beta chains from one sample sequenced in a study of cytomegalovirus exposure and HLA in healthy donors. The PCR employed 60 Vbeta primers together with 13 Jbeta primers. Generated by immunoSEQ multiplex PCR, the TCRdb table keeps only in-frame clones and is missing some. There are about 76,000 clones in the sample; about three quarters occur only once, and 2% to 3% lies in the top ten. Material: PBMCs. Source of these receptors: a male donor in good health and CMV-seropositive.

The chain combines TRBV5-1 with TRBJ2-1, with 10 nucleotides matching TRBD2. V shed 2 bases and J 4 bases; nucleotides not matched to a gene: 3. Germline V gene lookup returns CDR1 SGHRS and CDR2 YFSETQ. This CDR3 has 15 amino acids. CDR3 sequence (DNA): TGCGCCAGCAGCTTACTAGCGGGACTATACAATGAGCAGTTCTTC. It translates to CASSLLAGLYNEQFF.

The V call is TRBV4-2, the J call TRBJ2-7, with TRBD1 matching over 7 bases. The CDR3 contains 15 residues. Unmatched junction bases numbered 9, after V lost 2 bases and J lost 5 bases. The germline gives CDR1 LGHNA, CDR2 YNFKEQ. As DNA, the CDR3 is TGTGCCAGCAGCCAACCTCGACAGGGTGGTAACGAGCAGTACTTC. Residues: CASSQPRQGGNEQYF.

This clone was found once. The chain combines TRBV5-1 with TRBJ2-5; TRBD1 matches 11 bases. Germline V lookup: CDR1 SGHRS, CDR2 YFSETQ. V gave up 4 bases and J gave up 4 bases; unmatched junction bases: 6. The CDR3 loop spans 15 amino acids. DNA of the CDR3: TGCGCCAGCAGCCCCGGGACAGGGGGGAGAGAGACCCAGTACTTC. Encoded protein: CASSPGTGGRETQYF.

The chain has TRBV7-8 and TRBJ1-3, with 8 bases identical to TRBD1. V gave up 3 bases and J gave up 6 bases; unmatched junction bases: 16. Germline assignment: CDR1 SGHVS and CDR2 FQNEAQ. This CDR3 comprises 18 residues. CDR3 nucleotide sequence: TGTGCCAGCAGCTTTGCCACTAGGTCTGGACAGGGTGTAAACACCATATATTTT. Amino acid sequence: CASSFATRSGQGVNTIYF. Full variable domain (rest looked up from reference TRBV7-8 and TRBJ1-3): GAGVSQSPRYKVAKRGQDVALRCDPISGHVSLFWYQQALGQGPEFLTYFQNEAQLDKSGLPSDRFFAERPEGSVSTLKIQRTQQEDSAVYLCASSFATRSGQGVNTIYFGEGSWLTVV.

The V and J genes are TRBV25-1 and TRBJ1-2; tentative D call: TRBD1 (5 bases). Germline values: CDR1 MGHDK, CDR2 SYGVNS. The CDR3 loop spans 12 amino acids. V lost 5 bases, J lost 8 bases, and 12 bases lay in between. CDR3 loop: CASSTGTSGYTF. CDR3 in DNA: TGTGCCAGCAGTACCGGGACTTCAGGCTACACCTTC.

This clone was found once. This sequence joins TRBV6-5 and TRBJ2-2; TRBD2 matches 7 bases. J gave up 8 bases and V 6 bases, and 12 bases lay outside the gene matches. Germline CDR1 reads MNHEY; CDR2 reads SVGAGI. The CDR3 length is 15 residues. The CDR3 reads CASRETSLISGELFF. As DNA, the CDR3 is TGTGCCAGCAGGGAGACTAGCTTGATCTCGGGGGAGCTGTTTTTT.

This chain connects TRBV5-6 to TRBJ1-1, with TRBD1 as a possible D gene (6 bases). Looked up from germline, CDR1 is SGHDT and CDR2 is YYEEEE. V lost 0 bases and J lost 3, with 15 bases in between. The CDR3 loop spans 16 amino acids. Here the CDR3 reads CASSLGPTGPYTEAFF. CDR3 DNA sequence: TGTGCCAGCAGCTTGGGCCCCACAGGGCCTTACACTGAAGCTTTCTTT.

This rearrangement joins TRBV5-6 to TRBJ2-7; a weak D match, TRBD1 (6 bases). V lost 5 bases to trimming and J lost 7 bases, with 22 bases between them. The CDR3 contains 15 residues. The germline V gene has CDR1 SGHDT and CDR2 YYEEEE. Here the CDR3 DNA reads TGTGCCAGCAGTTATCGAGGGGGAACGGAGGAGGAGCAGTACTTC. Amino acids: CASSYRGGTEEEQYF.

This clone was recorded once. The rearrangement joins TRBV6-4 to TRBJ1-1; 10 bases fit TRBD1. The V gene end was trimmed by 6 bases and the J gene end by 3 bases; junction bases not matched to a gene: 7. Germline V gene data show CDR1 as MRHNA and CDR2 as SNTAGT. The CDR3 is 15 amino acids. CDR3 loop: CASRGGTGADTEAFF. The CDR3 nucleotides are TGTGCCAGCAGGGGAGGGACAGGGGCGGACACTGAAGCTTTCTTT.

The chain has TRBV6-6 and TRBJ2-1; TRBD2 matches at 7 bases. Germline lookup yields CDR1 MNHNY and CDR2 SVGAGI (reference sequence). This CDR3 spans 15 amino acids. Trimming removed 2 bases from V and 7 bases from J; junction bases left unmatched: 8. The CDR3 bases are TGTGCCAGCAGTTACCTCGCTAGCGGAGGGAATGAGCAGTTCTTC. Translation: CASSYLASGGNEQFF.

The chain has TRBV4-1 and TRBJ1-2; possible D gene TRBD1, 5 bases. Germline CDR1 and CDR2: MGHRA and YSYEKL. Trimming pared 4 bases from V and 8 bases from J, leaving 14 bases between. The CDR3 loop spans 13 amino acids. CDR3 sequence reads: CASSPVGLGGYTF. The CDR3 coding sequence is TGCGCCAGCAGCCCAGTGGGACTCGGAGGCTACACCTTC.

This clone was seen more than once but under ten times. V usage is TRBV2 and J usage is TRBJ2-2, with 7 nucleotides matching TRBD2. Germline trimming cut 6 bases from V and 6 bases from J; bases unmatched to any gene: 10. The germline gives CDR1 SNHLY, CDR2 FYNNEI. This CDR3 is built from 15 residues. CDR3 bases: TGTGCCAGCAGCGGGGGGAACATAGCGCCCGGGGAGCTGTTTTTT. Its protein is CASSGGNIAPGELFF.